The text below deals with one TCR beta chain. This CDR3 is built from 14 residues. Looked up from germline, CDR1 is MGHRA and CDR2 is YSYEKL. The V and J ends lost 0 bases and 8 bases, in that order; junction bases with no gene match: 4. The sample originates from a study of blood T cell repertoires in COVID-19. Produced via immunoSEQ multiplex PCR; TCRdb's table is partial and in-frame only. The sample holds some 160,000 clones, roughly 79% seen once. Sequencing input: peripheral blood. The receptor comes from a man aged 50-59 years with active or convalescent COVID-19. V gene TRBV4-1 combines with J gene TRBJ2-1, with TRBD2 matching 7 bases. Here the CDR3 reads CASSQELASDEQFF. CDR3 bases: TGCGCCAGCAGCCAAGAACTAGCGAGCGATGAGCAGTTCTTC.